Sequencing of this T cell receptor beta chain was carried out in a study of T cells after yellow fever vaccination. One entry per CDR3 protein, called by TCRdb with MiXCR from the 5' RACE reads. In the table there are hundreds of thousands of distinct CDR3 sequences, around 20% of which are singletons. CDR3 length: 14 amino acids. Trimming at V came to 6 bases and at J to 1 base, leaving 4 bases not matched to a gene. The sample consisted of PBMCs, taken before the yellow fever booster vaccination. The sequence derives from a man aged 18 to 35 who received the YFV17D yellow fever vaccine. This rearrangement joins TRBV12-3 or TRBV12-4 to TRBJ1-1, with 8 bases identical to TRBD1. This chain's CDR3 is CASRIQGGNTEAFF. The DNA of the CDR3 is TGTGCCAGCAGAATACAGGGGGGGAACACTGAAGCTTTCTTT.